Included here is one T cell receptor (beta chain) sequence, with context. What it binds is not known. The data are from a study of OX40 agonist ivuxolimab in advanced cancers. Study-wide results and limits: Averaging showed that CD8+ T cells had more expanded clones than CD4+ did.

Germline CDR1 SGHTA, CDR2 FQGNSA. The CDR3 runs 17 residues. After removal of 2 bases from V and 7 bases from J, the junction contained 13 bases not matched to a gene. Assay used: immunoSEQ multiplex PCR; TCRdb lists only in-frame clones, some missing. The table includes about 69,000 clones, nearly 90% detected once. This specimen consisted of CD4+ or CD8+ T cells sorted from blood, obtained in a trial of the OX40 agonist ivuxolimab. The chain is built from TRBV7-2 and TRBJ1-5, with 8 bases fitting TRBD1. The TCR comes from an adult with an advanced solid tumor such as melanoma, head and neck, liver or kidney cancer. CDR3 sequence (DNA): TGTGCCAGCAGCTTACGCCATGGACAGGGCGACGGACAGCCCCAGCATTTT. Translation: CASSLRHGQGDGQPQHF. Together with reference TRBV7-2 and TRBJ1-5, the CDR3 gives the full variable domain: GAGVSQSPSNKVTEKGKDVELRCDPISGHTALYWYRQSLGQGLEFLIYFQGNSAPDKSGLPSDRFSAERTGGSVSTLTIQRTQQEDSAVYLCASSLRHGQGDGQPQHFGDGTRLSIL.